Described below is a single T cell receptor (beta chain) sequence and its context. This sample is drawn from a study of T cell changes during pregnancy in multiple sclerosis. This CDR3 is 15 amino acids long. V gave up 0 bases and J gave up 4 bases; unmatched junction bases: 1. CDR1 and CDR2 from the germline V gene are MNHEY and SMNVEV (reference sequence). Assay: immunoSEQ multiplex PCR; the TCRdb copy retains only in-frame clones and omits some. Among about 38,000 clones listed, 75% to 95% were seen once. This TCR derives from a female donor with multiple sclerosis, enrolled in a pregnancy study. This chain joins TRBV27 and TRBJ1-2, with 11 bases that match TRBD1. The specimen comprised CD8+ T cells from peripheral blood mononuclear cells, sampled after pregnancy. CDR3 coding DNA: TGTGCCAGCAGTTTATCGGGACAGGGGGTCTATGGCTACACCTTC. Its protein product is CASSLSGQGVYGYTF.